This is a list of T cell receptor beta chains from one sample in a study of molecular identifiers for immune sequencing clone quantification. TCRdb used MiXCR to reprocess the PCR reads, holding one entry per CDR3 protein. The sample contains 40,000 to 65,000 distinct CDR3 sequences, more than 35% of which appear only once. The sample was naive CD8+ T cells from blood, with Jurkat cell RNA spiked in. The receptor source for this set is a human donor in good health. Some libraries in this study had Jurkat cell RNA spiked in. CDR3s include the opening cysteine and the closing phenylalanine or tryptophan. The D gene is left open where the match is weak. Clone size is stated in some rows and not others, as once, few, many or a class when expanded.

clone_size,d_call,j_call,v_call,cdr3_aa,cdr3_nt
few,.,TRBJ2-1,TRBV25-1,CASSVYRGGSYNEQFF,TGTGCCAGCAGTGTATACAGGGGGGGGTCCTACAATGAGCAGTTCTTC
.,.,TRBJ2-1,TRBV7-6,CASRQTGRGEQFF,TGTGCCAGCAGACAGACAGGGAGGGGTGAGCAGTTCTTC
many,TRBD1,TRBJ2-3,TRBV5-4,CASTPGRDRGQDTQYF,TGTGCCAGCACCCCCGGGAGGGACAGGGGGCAAGATACGCAGTATTTT
many,.,TRBJ1-1,TRBV2,CASREGMGTEAFF,TGTGCCAGCAGGGAGGGCATGGGCACTGAAGCTTTCTTT
.,.,TRBJ2-3,TRBV7-9,CASSFQRSTDTQYF,TGTGCCAGCAGCTTCCAGCGGAGCACAGATACGCAGTATTTT
many,TRBD1,TRBJ1-1,TRBV20-1,CSAIRGGRTEAFF,TGCAGTGCCATCAGGGGGGGGCGAACTGAAGCTTTCTTT
.,.,TRBJ2-3,TRBV6-2/TRBV6-3,CASSYTRAWVGDTQYF,TGTGCCAGCAGTTACACTCGAGCGTGGGTCGGAGATACGCAGTATTTT
few,.,TRBJ2-2,TRBV12-3/TRBV12-4,CASSLAHGGGGNTGELFF,TGTGCCAGCAGTTTAGCCCATGGCGGCGGAGGAAACACCGGGGAGCTGTTTTTT
few,.,TRBJ2-1,TRBV25-1,CASSEPGRPYNEQFF,TGTGCCAGCAGTGAACCCGGTCGCCCCTACAATGAGCAGTTCTTC
.,TRBD2,TRBJ2-3,TRBV10-3,CAINGASGALVDTQYF,TGTGCCATCAATGGGGCTAGCGGGGCCTTGGTCGATACGCAGTATTTT
many,TRBD2,TRBJ2-1,TRBV11-2,CASSTNLAGWYNEQFF,TGTGCCAGCAGCACTAACCTAGCGGGATGGTACAATGAGCAGTTCTTC
.,TRBD1,TRBJ2-1,TRBV19,CASSPHPGTGGYNEQFF,TGTGCCAGTAGTCCCCACCCCGGGACAGGGGGCTACAATGAGCAGTTCTTC
many,.,TRBJ2-7,TRBV28,CASSWTNRDSYEQYF,TGTGCCAGCAGTTGGACCAACAGGGATTCCTACGAGCAGTACTTC
.,.,TRBJ2-5,TRBV9,CASSVGGGPQETQYF,TGTGCCAGCAGCGTAGGTGGGGGGCCCCAAGAGACCCAGTACTTC
.,TRBD1,TRBJ2-7,TRBV10-3,CAISEYGTGLRDEQYF,TGTGCCATCAGTGAGTACGGGACAGGGCTGAGGGACGAGCAGTACTTC
.,.,TRBJ2-5,TRBV21-1,CARLAGAPPFFQETQYF,TGTGCCAGACTAGCGGGAGCCCCCCCATTTTTCCAAGAGACCCAGTACTTC
.,TRBD1,TRBJ2-5,TRBV12-3/TRBV12-4,CVSSRGTDQETQYF,TGTGTCAGCAGCCGAGGGACAGACCAAGAGACCCAGTACTTC
few,TRBD2,TRBJ2-1,TRBV19,CASSVGLAGEQFF,TGTGCCAGTAGTGTGGGACTAGCGGGTGAGCAGTTCTTC
few,.,TRBJ2-3,TRBV3-1,CASSRVSDTQYF,TGTGCCAGCTCTAGAGTTTCAGATACGCAGTATTTT
few,.,TRBJ2-3,TRBV4-2,CASSQDLRFIADTQYF,TGTGCCAGCAGCCAAGATCTACGGTTTATCGCAGATACGCAGTATTTT
.,.,TRBJ2-2,TRBV7-7,CASSPGTRPSRGELSF,TGTGCCAGCAGCCCAGGGACAAGACCTTCACGCGGGGAGCTGTCTTTT
many,TRBD1,TRBJ2-7,TRBV5-6,CASSSPGQTYEQYF,TGTGCCAGCAGCTCTCCGGGACAGACCTACGAGCAGTACTTC
few,TRBD2,TRBJ2-1,TRBV20-1,CSARHLAEFYNEQFF,TGCAGTGCTAGACACCTAGCGGAATTTTACAATGAGCAGTTCTTC
once,TRBD2,TRBJ2-3,TRBV6-2/TRBV6-3,CASRLLAGGSRVTDTQYF,TGTGCCAGCAGATTACTAGCGGGAGGGTCGCGAGTCACAGATACGCAGTATTTT
.,.,TRBJ2-5,TRBV4-1,CASSQGRPQETQNF,TGCGCCAGCAGCCAAGGCAGGCCACAAGAGACCCAGAACTTC
few,.,TRBJ2-3,TRBV9,CASSVAGVADTQYF,TGTGCCAGCAGCGTAGCGGGGGTGGCAGATACGCAGTATTTT
.,.,TRBJ2-3,TRBV20-1,CSARVRVATDTQYF,TGCAGTGCTAGAGTTCGAGTGGCCACAGATACGCAGTATTTT
few,TRBD2,TRBJ2-1,TRBV4-3,CASSQALAGLYNEQFF,TGCGCCAGCAGCCAAGCACTAGCGGGCCTCTACAATGAGCAGTTCTTC
.,.,TRBJ2-7,TRBV6-1,CASSVYGQYF,TGTGCCAGCAGTGTATACGGGCAGTACTTC
.,.,TRBJ2-1,TRBV29-1,CSVEDAYLYEQFF,TGCAGCGTTGAAGATGCGTATCTCTATGAGCAGTTCTTC
.,.,TRBJ2-7,TRBV7-9,CASSLSLRVDYEQYF,TGTGCCAGCAGCTTAAGTCTCCGGGTAGATTACGAGCAGTACTTC
.,TRBD1,TRBJ2-7,TRBV5-1,CASSSGTGVASGPSYEQYF,TGCGCCAGCAGCTCCGGGACAGGGGTGGCTAGCGGGCCATCCTACGAGCAGTACTTC
.,TRBD2,TRBJ2-2,TRBV3-1,CASSQEAVAGSGELFF,TGTGCCAGCAGCCAAGAAGCTGTAGCGGGATCTGGGGAGCTGTTTTTT
few,.,TRBJ2-3,TRBV9,CASSNPTHSVGDTQYF,TGTGCCAGCAGCAATCCTACACACAGCGTGGGAGATACGCAGTATTTT
.,TRBD1,TRBJ2-3,TRBV27,CASRFGTVIDTQYF,TGTGCCAGCAGATTTGGGACAGTGATAGATACGCAGTATTTT
many,TRBD1,TRBJ1-1,TRBV28,CASSSRDRMNTEAFF,TGTGCCAGCAGTTCCCGGGACAGGATGAACACTGAAGCTTTCTTT
few,TRBD1,TRBJ2-7,TRBV14,CASSLGQVFEQYF,TGTGCCAGCAGCCTGGGACAGGTTTTCGAGCAGTACTTC
.,.,TRBJ2-7,TRBV10-2,CASRESRARNEQYF,TGCGCCAGCAGAGAGTCGAGGGCCAGGAACGAGCAGTACTTC
.,.,TRBJ1-4,TRBV19,CASSKEGDGEKLFF,TGTGCCAGTAGTAAAGAAGGGGATGGAGAAAAACTGTTTTTT
few,.,TRBJ1-3,TRBV12-3/TRBV12-4,CASSPKSALSGNTIYF,TGTGCCAGCAGCCCGAAGTCCGCCCTCTCTGGAAACACCATATATTTT
.,TRBD1,TRBJ2-5,TRBV14,CASSQDDRGKRETQYF,TGTGCCAGCAGCCAAGATGACAGGGGGAAGCGAGAGACCCAGTACTTC
.,.,TRBJ2-3,TRBV7-9,CASSPVQGDTQYF,TGTGCCAGCAGCCCAGTTCAGGGAGATACGCAGTATTTT